This T cell receptor (beta chain) was recorded in a study of T cells in Graves' hyperthyroidism and ophthalmopathy. This clonotype appeared a few times. Antigen specificity is unknown. Findings and limits, study-wide: Ophthalmopathy, as predicted by the model, came a median roughly 6.3 months after the prediction.

Looked up from germline, CDR1 is LGHDT and CDR2 is YNNKEL (reference sequence). The ends were cut back, 2 bases at V and 3 bases at J, with 8 bases in the middle. The CDR3 is 13 amino acids. RNA transcripts provided the source from which TCR beta CDR3 regions were amplified. First-round RT-PCR with HTBI primers amplified the TCR CDR3 region. TCRdb called the multiplex PCR reads again in MiXCR, with one record for every CDR3 protein. Here the sample spans nearly 600,000 distinct CDR3 sequences, approximately 15% being singletons. This receptor was identified in a woman aged 30 to 39 with Graves' hyperthyroidism that later progressed to Graves' ophthalmopathy. The sequencing input was blood. The chain links TRBV3-1 to TRBJ2-7, with D perhaps matching TRBD2 (5 bases). The CDR3 DNA reads as TGTGCCAGCAGCCAACCGGGATTCTACGAGCAGTACTTC. The encoded protein is CASSQPGFYEQYF.